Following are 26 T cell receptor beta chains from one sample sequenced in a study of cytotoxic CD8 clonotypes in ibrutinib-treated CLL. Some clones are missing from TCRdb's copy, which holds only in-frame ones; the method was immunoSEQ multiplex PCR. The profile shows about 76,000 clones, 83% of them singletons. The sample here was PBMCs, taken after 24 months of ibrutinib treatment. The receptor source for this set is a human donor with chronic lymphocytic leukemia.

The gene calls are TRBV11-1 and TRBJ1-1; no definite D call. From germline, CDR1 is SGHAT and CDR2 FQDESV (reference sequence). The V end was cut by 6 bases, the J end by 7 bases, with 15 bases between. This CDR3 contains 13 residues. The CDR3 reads CASSQSGGVEAFF. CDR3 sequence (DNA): TGTGCCAGCAGTCAATCCGGTGGAGTTGAAGCTTTCTTT.

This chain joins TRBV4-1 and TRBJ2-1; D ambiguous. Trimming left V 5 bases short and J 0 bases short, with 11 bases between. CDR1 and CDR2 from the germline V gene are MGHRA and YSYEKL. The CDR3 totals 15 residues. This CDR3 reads CASSSYVGSYNEQFF. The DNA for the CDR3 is TGCGCCAGCAGCAGCTATGTGGGCTCCTACAATGAGCAGTTCTTC.

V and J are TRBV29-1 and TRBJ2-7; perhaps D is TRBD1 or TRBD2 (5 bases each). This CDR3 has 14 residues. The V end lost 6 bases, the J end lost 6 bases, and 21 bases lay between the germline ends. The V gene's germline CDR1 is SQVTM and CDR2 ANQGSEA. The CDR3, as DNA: TGCAGCGTGGCCCGGGACCTGAGGGGCTCCGAGCAGTACTTC. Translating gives CSVARDLRGSEQYF.

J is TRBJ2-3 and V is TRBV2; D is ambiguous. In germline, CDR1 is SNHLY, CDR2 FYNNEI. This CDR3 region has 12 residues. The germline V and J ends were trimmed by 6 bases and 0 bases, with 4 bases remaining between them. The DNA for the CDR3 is TGTGCCAGCAGATTCAGCACAGATACGCAGTATTTT. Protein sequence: CASRFSTDTQYF. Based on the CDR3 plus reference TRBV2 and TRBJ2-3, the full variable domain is EPEVTQTPSHQVTQMGQEVILRCVPISNHLYFYWYRQILGQKVEFLVSFYNNEISEKSEIFDDQFSVERPDGSNFTLKIRSTKLEDSAMYFCASRFSTDTQYFGPGTRLTVL.

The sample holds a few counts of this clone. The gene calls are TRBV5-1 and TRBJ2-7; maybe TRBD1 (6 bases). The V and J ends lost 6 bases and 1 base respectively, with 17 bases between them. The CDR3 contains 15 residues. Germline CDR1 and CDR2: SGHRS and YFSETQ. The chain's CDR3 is CASNRGDRTSYEQYF. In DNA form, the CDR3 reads TGCGCCAGCAACCGGGGAGACAGGACATCCTACGAGCAGTACTTC.

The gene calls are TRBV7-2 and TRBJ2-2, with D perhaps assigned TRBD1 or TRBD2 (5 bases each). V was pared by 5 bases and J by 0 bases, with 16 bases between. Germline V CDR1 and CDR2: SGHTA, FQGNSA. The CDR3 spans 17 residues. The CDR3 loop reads CASSPRMVGANTGELFF. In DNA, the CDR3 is TGTGCCAGCAGCCCTAGAATGGTGGGGGCGAACACCGGGGAGCTGTTTTTT.

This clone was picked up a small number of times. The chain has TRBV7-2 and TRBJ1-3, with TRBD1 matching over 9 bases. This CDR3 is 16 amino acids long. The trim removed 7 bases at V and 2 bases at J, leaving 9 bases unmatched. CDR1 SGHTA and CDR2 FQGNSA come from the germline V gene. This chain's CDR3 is CASTIQGAQTGNTIYF. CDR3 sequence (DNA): TGTGCCAGCACCATACAGGGGGCGCAAACTGGAAACACCATATATTTT.

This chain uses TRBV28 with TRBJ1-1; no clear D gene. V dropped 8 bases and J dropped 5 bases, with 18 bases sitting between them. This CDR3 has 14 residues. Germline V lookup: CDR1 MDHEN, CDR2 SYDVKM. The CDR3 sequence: CASFPRAQWTEAFF. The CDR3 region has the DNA TGTGCCAGCTTCCCCCGGGCCCAGTGGACTGAAGCTTTCTTT.

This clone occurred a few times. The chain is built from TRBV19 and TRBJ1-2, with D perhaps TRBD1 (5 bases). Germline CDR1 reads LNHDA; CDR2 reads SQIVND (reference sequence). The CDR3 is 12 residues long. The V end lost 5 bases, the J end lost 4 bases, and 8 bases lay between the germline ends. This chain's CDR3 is CASSLGTYGYTF. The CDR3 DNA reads TGTGCCAGTAGTCTCGGGACCTATGGCTACACCTTC.

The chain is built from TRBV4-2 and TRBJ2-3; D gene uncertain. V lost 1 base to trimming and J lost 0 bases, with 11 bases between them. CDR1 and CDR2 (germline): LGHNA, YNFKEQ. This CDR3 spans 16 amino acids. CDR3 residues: CASSQVRLESTDTQYF. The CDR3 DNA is TGTGCCAGCAGCCAAGTTCGGCTAGAAAGCACAGATACGCAGTATTTT.

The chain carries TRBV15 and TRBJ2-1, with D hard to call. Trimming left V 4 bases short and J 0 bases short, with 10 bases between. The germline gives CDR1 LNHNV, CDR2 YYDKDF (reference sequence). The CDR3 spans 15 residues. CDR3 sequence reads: CATSTDLSSYNEQFF. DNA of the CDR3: TGTGCCACCAGCACCGACCTGAGCTCCTACAATGAGCAGTTCTTC.

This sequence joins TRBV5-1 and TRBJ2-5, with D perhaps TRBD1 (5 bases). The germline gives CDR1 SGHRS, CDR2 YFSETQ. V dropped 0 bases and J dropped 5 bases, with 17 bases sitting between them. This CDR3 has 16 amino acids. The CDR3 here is CASSLEGLGSFETQYF. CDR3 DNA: TGCGCCAGCAGCTTGGAGGGGTTGGGTAGCTTCGAGACCCAGTACTTC.

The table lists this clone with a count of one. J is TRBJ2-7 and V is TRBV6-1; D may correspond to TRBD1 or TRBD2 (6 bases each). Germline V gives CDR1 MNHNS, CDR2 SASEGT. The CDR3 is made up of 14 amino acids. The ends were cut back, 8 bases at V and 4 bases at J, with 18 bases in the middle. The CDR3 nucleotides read TGTGCCAGCGCCAACTGGGGGGCCGGGTACGAGCAGTACTTC. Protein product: CASANWGAGYEQYF.

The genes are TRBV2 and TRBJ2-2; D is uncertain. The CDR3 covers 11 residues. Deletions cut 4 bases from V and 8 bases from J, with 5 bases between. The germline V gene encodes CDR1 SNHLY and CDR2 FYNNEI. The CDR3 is CASSGPGELFF. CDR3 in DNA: TGTGCCAGCAGTGGCCCAGGGGAGCTGTTTTTT.

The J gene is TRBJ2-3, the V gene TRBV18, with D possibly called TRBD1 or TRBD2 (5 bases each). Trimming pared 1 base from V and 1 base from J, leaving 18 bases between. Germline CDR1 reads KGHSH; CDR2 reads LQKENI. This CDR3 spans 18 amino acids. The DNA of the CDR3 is TGTGCCAGCTCACCACGACTACAACCAGGGCGAGGCACAGATACGCAGTATTTT. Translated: CASSPRLQPGRGTDTQYF.

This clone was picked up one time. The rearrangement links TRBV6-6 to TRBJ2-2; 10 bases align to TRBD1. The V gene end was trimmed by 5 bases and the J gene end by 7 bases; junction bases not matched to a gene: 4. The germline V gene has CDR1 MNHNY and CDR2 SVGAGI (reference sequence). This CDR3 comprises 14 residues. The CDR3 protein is CASSRQGASGELFF. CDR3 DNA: TGTGCCAGCAGTCGACAGGGGGCGAGCGGGGAGCTGTTTTTT.

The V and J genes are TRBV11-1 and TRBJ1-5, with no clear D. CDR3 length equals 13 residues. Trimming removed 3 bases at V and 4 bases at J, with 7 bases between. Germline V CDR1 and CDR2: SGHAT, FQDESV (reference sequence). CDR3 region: CASSLAGNQPQHF. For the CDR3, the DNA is TGTGCCAGCAGCTTGGCTGGGAATCAGCCCCAGCATTTT.

DNA for the CDR3: TGTGCCAGCATAGGACAGGGGTGGGGCGATGAGCAGTTCTTC. Translating it yields CASIGQGWGDEQFF. J is TRBJ2-1 and V is TRBV19; 9 bases fit TRBD1. The CDR3 spans 14 residues. After removal of 9 bases from V and 8 bases from J, the junction contained 11 bases not matched to a gene. CDR1 is LNHDA and CDR2 is SQIVND in the germline V gene (reference sequence).

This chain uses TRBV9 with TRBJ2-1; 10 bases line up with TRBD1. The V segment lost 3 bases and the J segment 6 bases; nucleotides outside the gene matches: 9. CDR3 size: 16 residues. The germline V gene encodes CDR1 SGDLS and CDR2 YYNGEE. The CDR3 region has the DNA TGTGCCAGCAGCGCCCCGACAGGGGGCGTAGCCAATGAGCAGTTCTTC. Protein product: CASSAPTGGVANEQFF.

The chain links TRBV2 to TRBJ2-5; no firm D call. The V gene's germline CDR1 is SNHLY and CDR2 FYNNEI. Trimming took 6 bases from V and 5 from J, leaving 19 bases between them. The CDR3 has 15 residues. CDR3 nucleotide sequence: TGTGCCAGCAGCCAAAGACCGGCAAACCCTGAGACCCAGTACTTC. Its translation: CASSQRPANPETQYF.

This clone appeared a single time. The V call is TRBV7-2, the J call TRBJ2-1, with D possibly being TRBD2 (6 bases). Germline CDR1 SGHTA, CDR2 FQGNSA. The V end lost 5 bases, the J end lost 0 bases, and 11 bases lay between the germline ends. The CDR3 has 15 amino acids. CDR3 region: CASSREHSSYNEQFF. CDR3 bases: TGTGCCAGCAGCCGGGAGCACAGCTCCTACAATGAGCAGTTCTTC.

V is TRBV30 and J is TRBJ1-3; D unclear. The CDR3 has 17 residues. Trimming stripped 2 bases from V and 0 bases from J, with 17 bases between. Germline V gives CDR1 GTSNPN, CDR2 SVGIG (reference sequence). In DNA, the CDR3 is TGTGCCTGGAGTATTCTGGATAACCGAGCCTCTGGAAACACCATATATTTT. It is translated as CAWSILDNRASGNTIYF.

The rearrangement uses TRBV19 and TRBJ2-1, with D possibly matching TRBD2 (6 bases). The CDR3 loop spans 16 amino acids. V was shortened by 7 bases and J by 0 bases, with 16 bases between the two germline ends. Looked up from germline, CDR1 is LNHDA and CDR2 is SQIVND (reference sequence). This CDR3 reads CASTYERASSYNEQFF. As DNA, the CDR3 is TGTGCCAGTACGTATGAGCGGGCCAGCTCCTACAATGAGCAGTTCTTC. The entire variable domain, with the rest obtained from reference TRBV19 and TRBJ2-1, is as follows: DGGITQSPKYLFRKEGQNVTLSCEQNLNHDAMYWYRQDPGQGLRLIYYSQIVNDFQKGDIAEGYSVSREKKESFPLTVTSAQKNPTAFYLCASTYERASSYNEQFFGPGTRLTVL.

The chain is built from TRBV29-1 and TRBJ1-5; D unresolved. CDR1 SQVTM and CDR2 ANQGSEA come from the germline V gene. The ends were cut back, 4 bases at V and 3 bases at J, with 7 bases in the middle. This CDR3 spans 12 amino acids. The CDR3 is CSVGGINQPQHF. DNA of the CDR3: TGCAGCGTTGGCGGTATCAATCAGCCCCAGCATTTT.

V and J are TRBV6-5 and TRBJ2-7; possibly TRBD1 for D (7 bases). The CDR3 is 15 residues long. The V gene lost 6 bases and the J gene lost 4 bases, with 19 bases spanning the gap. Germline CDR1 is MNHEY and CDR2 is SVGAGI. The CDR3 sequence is CASSSGGTDRYEQYF. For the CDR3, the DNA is TGTGCCAGCAGCTCTGGGGGGACAGATAGGTACGAGCAGTACTTC.

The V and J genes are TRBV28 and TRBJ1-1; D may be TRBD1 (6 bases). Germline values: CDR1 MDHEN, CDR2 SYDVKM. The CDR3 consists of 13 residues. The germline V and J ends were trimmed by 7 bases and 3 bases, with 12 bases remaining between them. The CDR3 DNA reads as TGTGCCAGCACTTCCGGGACATACACTGAAGCTTTCTTT. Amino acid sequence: CASTSGTYTEAFF.